This is a list of T cell receptor beta chains from one sample in a study of graft-versus-host responses after intestinal transplantation. Sequencing used immunoSEQ multiplex PCR; TCRdb keeps in-frame clones, though not all of them. This repertoire shows 12,000 to 15,000 clones, 38% found once; its top ten account for more than 0.95%. Sequenced material: alloreactive CD4+ T cells from a mixed lymphocyte reaction culture, taken before intestinal transplant. These receptors were collected from a human patient who received an intestinal transplant. CDR3s include the opening cysteine and the closing phenylalanine or tryptophan. The D gene is left open where the match is weak. The size of a clone is reported for some rows only, either as once, few or many, or as a class for expanded clones.

j_call d_call clone_size v_call cdr3_aa cdr3_nt
TRBJ2-7 TRBD2 - TRBV7-4 CASNLNRGLAFDEQYF TGTGCCAGCAACCTAAACAGGGGACTAGCTTTCGACGAGCAGTACTTC
TRBJ1-1 - - TRBV20-1 CSARYPEAFF TGCAGTGCTAGATATCCTGAAGCTTTCTTT
TRBJ1-1 - - TRBV2 CASRLRDTNTEAFF TGTGCCAGCAGACTCCGGGACACGAACACTGAAGCTTTCTTT
TRBJ2-1 - few TRBV9 CASSPPQGFPHNEQFF TGTGCCAGCAGCCCGCCCCAGGGATTTCCTCACAATGAGCAGTTCTTC
TRBJ1-6 - - TRBV19 CASRGFAYNSPLHF TGTGCCAGCAGAGGGTTCGCTTATAATTCACCCCTCCACTTT
TRBJ1-2 TRBD1 - TRBV11-3 CASSFGQAANYGYTF TGTGCCAGCAGTTTCGGACAGGCCGCTAACTATGGCTACACCTTC
TRBJ1-1 - - TRBV29-1 CSVAGRNTEAFF TGCAGCGTTGCTGGCCGGAACACTGAAGCTTTCTTT
TRBJ2-7 TRBD1 - TRBV2 CASSGRTGLGEQYF TGTGCCAGCAGTGGTCGGACAGGGCTCGGCGAGCAGTACTTC
TRBJ1-3 - few TRBV5-1 CASSLQGSGNTIYF TGCGCCAGCAGCCTACAGGGTTCGGGAAACACCATATATTTT
TRBJ2-7 TRBD2 few TRBV29-1 CSALTGGALYEQYF TGCAGCGCACTAACCGGGGGGGCCCTCTACGAGCAGTACTTC
TRBJ1-6 TRBD1 - TRBV6-5 CASSYWDSNSPLHF TGTGCCAGCAGTTACTGGGACAGTAATTCACCCCTCCACTTT
TRBJ2-7 - - TRBV25-1 CASSQTGYEQYF TGTGCCAGCAGCCAAACAGGTTACGAGCAGTACTTC
TRBJ1-1 TRBD1 - TRBV27 CASKETTGMNTEAFF TGTGCCAGCAAAGAAACGACAGGGATGAACACTGAAGCTTTCTTT
TRBJ1-1 TRBD1 - TRBV5-1 CASRYAGTANTEAFF TGCGCCAGCAGGTACGCCGGGACAGCAAACACTGAAGCTTTCTTT
TRBJ1-2 - - TRBV7-8 CASSPGQSYGYTF TGTGCCAGCAGCCCCGGACAGAGCTATGGCTACACCTTC
TRBJ1-1 TRBD1 - TRBV5-1 CASSGQGRHTEAFF TGCGCCAGCAGCGGACAGGGGAGACACACTGAAGCTTTCTTT
TRBJ2-2 TRBD1 few TRBV6-5 CASSYSTGVNTGELFF TGTGCCAGCAGTTACTCAACAGGGGTTAACACCGGGGAGCTGTTTTTT
TRBJ2-3 TRBD2 - TRBV6-5 CASTASGGTDTQYF TGTGCCAGCACCGCTAGCGGGGGCACAGATACGCAGTATTTT
TRBJ2-2 - - TRBV27 CASSLFPSSNTGELFF TGTGCCAGCAGTTTATTCCCCTCCTCGAACACCGGGGAGCTGTTTTTT
TRBJ1-1 - medium-sized TRBV5-6 CASSLAPGWGTEAFF TGTGCCAGCAGCTTGGCCCCAGGGTGGGGCACTGAAGCTTTCTTT
TRBJ1-2 TRBD1 - TRBV30 CAWSRDRAGGYTF TGTGCCTGGAGTCGGGACAGGGCGGGCGGCTACACCTTC
TRBJ2-3 - few TRBV30 CAWTQGSSTDTQYF TGTGCCTGGACACAGGGATCCAGCACAGATACGCAGTATTTT
TRBJ1-2 - - TRBV4-1 CASSQAAGAYGYTF TGCGCCAGCAGCCAAGCGGCAGGGGCCTATGGCTACACCTTC
TRBJ2-2 - - TRBV19 CASSFTREGTGELFF TGTGCCAGTAGTTTTACCCGAGAGGGCACCGGGGAGCTGTTTTTT
TRBJ1-1 - - TRBV5-6 CASSLGQGLAAAEAFF TGTGCCAGCAGCTTGGGCCAGGGGTTGGCCGCCGCTGAAGCTTTCTTT
TRBJ1-5 - - TRBV19 CASSIGQGLQPQHF TGTGCCAGTAGTATCGGGCAGGGGTTACAGCCCCAGCATTTT
TRBJ1-1 - once TRBV14 CASSQVTGSAFF TGTGCCAGCAGCCAAGTTACGGGGTCCGCTTTCTTT
TRBJ2-5 - few TRBV19 CASSLASGETQYF TGTGCCAGTAGTCTAGCCAGCGGGGAGACCCAGTACTTC
TRBJ2-7 TRBD2 - TRBV5-1 CASSLASGAYEQYF TGCGCCAGCAGCTTGGCTAGCGGGGCCTACGAGCAGTACTTC
TRBJ2-7 TRBD1 few TRBV5-1 CASSLEAGGSYEQYF TGCGCCAGCAGCTTGGAGGCAGGGGGCTCCTACGAGCAGTACTTC
TRBJ1-6 TRBD1 few TRBV19 CASSIGDRVNSPLHF TGTGCCAGTAGTATTGGGGACAGGGTCAATTCACCCCTCCACTTT
TRBJ2-7 TRBD1 - TRBV2 CASTADRAGEQYF TGTGCCAGCACTGCGGACAGGGCGGGGGAGCAGTACTTC
TRBJ1-6 - medium-sized TRBV2 CASKQGSGNSPLHF TGTGCCAGCAAACAGGGTTCCGGGAATTCACCCCTCCACTTT
TRBJ1-2 - - TRBV20-1 CSFGARWGYTF TGCAGTTTTGGGGCTCGATGGGGCTACACCTTC
TRBJ2-7 - few TRBV5-4 CASSPGSTGTDEQYF TGTGCCAGCAGCCCCGGCTCCACAGGAACAGACGAGCAGTACTTC
TRBJ2-7 - - TRBV6-5 CASSRWTDPSEQYF TGTGCCAGCAGCCGTTGGACAGACCCTAGCGAGCAGTACTTC
TRBJ1-1 - few TRBV30 CAWSVRGGTEAFF TGTGCCTGGAGTGTACGCGGGGGCACTGAAGCTTTCTTT
TRBJ1-1 TRBD1 - TRBV4-3 CASSQDTRDRFPCLGTEAFF TGCGCCAGCAGCCAAGATACCCGGGACAGGTTCCCCTGCTTGGGCACTGAAGCTTTCTTT
TRBJ2-7 - - TRBV18 CASSLQGGGPYEQYF TGTGCCAGCTCCCTCCAGGGAGGGGGACCCTACGAGCAGTACTTC